A selection of T cell receptor beta chains follows, all from one sample in a study of T-cell memory formation after mild COVID-19. TCRdb reanalysed the 5' RACE reads using MiXCR and keeps one entry per CDR3 protein. Of roughly 340,000 distinct CDR3 sequences listed, approximately 16% were seen once; the top ten hold 20% to 25%. Sequencing was performed on PBMCs or a T cell subset sorted from them (not recorded which). The receptors were gathered from a man between 18 and 35 years old who had mild COVID-19 (a few samples of this study predate the infection). Cell type and time point are not known. Each CDR3 is given with its conserved first and last residue. A D gene is named only where the DNA matches it firmly. A clone size is listed for some rows: how often the clone was seen (once, few, many), or a class if it is expanded.

CDR3nt: TGCAGCGTTGAAGCTTGGACAGGGGTGGCAGGCTACACCTTC
CDR3aa: CSVEAWTGVAGYTF
v_gene: TRBV29-1
abundance: few
j_gene: TRBJ1-2
d_gene: TRBD1

CDR3nt: TGTGCCAGCAGCCCAGGGACTCAGGTCAATGAGCAGTTCTTC
CDR3aa: CASSPGTQVNEQFF
v_gene: TRBV7-8
abundance: -
j_gene: TRBJ2-1
d_gene: -

CDR3nt: TGTGCCAGCAGTGTTGGGACAGGGCGGAACACCGGGGAGCTGTTTTTT
CDR3aa: CASSVGTGRNTGELFF
v_gene: TRBV6-1
abundance: -
j_gene: TRBJ2-2
d_gene: TRBD1

CDR3nt: TGTGCCATCAGTGACCCAGATACGCAGTATTTT
CDR3aa: CAISDPDTQYF
v_gene: TRBV10-3
abundance: few
j_gene: TRBJ2-3
d_gene: -

CDR3nt: TGTGCCAGCAGCGGACAATGGGAACCCAATCAGCCCCAGCATTTT
CDR3aa: CASSGQWEPNQPQHF
v_gene: TRBV7-9
abundance: -
j_gene: TRBJ1-5
d_gene: -

CDR3nt: TGTGCCAGCACCTGGGGCAGTCATCAGCCCCAGCATTTT
CDR3aa: CASTWGSHQPQHF
v_gene: TRBV28
abundance: -
j_gene: TRBJ1-5
d_gene: -

CDR3nt: TGTGCCAGCAGCTTGGATCAAAGCAATCAGCCCCAGCATTTT
CDR3aa: CASSLDQSNQPQHF
v_gene: TRBV7-2
abundance: few
j_gene: TRBJ1-5
d_gene: -

CDR3nt: TGTGCCAGCAGTTACCTAGGGGGAGAGACCCAGTACTTC
CDR3aa: CASSYLGGETQYF
v_gene: TRBV6-6
abundance: -
j_gene: TRBJ2-5
d_gene: -

CDR3nt: TGTGCCAGCAGTGACTTATCCGCGGGGAATTCTGAGCAGTTCTTC
CDR3aa: CASSDLSAGNSEQFF
v_gene: TRBV6-4
abundance: few
j_gene: TRBJ2-1
d_gene: -

CDR3nt: TGTGCCAGCAACCCGGGCTCCATGGGGGGGAATCAGCCCCAGCATTTT
CDR3aa: CASNPGSMGGNQPQHF
v_gene: TRBV7-2
abundance: few
j_gene: TRBJ1-5
d_gene: -

CDR3nt: TGTGCCAGCAGACCCAACACCGCAGATACGCAGTATTTT
CDR3aa: CASRPNTADTQYF
v_gene: TRBV6-5
abundance: few
j_gene: TRBJ2-3
d_gene: -

CDR3nt: TGTGCCATCAGTGAGCAGGTTTATGTGTCCTACGAGCAGTACTTC
CDR3aa: CAISEQVYVSYEQYF
v_gene: TRBV10-3
abundance: -
j_gene: TRBJ2-7
d_gene: -

CDR3nt: TGCGCCAGCGCCGGGACAGGGTCTCCCCAGGACCGGGAGCAGTACTTC
CDR3aa: CASAGTGSPQDREQYF
v_gene: TRBV10-2
abundance: -
j_gene: TRBJ2-7
d_gene: TRBD1

CDR3nt: TGTGCCAGCAGTTACGCCGGGTGGGAGCAGTTCTTC
CDR3aa: CASSYAGWEQFF
v_gene: TRBV6-5
abundance: few
j_gene: TRBJ2-1
d_gene: -

CDR3nt: TGTGCCAGCAGTTACCCGGGACTAGCGGGGTACGAGCAGTACTTC
CDR3aa: CASSYPGLAGYEQYF
v_gene: TRBV28
abundance: few
j_gene: TRBJ2-7
d_gene: TRBD2

CDR3nt: TGTGCCAGCAGTCGGAGGACCGCCACTAATGAAAAACTGTTTTTT
CDR3aa: CASSRRTATNEKLFF
v_gene: TRBV11-1
abundance: -
j_gene: TRBJ1-4
d_gene: -

CDR3nt: TGTGCCAGCAGCGTCCGACCCACAGATACGCAGTATTTT
CDR3aa: CASSVRPTDTQYF
v_gene: TRBV5-6
abundance: -
j_gene: TRBJ2-3
d_gene: -

CDR3nt: TGTGCCACCAGTGACGCGGGACAGGTCACAGATACGCAGTATTTT
CDR3aa: CATSDAGQVTDTQYF
v_gene: TRBV24-1
abundance: -
j_gene: TRBJ2-3
d_gene: TRBD1

CDR3nt: TGTGCCAGCAGTCGAGGACAGTACTATGGCTACACCTTC
CDR3aa: CASSRGQYYGYTF
v_gene: TRBV6-5
abundance: -
j_gene: TRBJ1-2
d_gene: -

CDR3nt: TGTGCCAGCAGCTTAGTCATAGCGGACCCCGGGGAGCTGTTTTTT
CDR3aa: CASSLVIADPGELFF
v_gene: TRBV7-2
abundance: many
j_gene: TRBJ2-2
d_gene: -

CDR3nt: TGTGCCAGCAGTTACTCGAAACGGATAGGGTTACGGGATGGCTACACCTTC
CDR3aa: CASSYSKRIGLRDGYTF
v_gene: TRBV6-2/TRBV6-3
abundance: few
j_gene: TRBJ1-2
d_gene: -

CDR3nt: TGTGCCACCCGAGCGGCAGATACGCAGTATTTT
CDR3aa: CATRAADTQYF
v_gene: TRBV6-2/TRBV6-3
abundance: -
j_gene: TRBJ2-3
d_gene: -

CDR3nt: TGTGCCAGCAGCTTAAAGGGTCATGGCACAGATACGCAGTATTTT
CDR3aa: CASSLKGHGTDTQYF
v_gene: TRBV7-2
abundance: few
j_gene: TRBJ2-3
d_gene: -

CDR3nt: TGTGCCAGCAGCCGGAGGACAGGGCTGGGTTTTAACGGGGAGCTGTTTTTT
CDR3aa: CASSRRTGLGFNGELFF
v_gene: TRBV12-3/TRBV12-4
abundance: few
j_gene: TRBJ2-2
d_gene: TRBD1